These 10 T cell receptor beta chains were all obtained from the same sample, sequenced in a study of cytomegalovirus exposure and HLA in healthy donors. Primers included in the PCR were 60 Vbeta and 13 Jbeta primers. This table comes from immunoSEQ multiplex PCR, and its TCRdb copy is limited to in-frame clones, with some not included. The sample consists of around 190,000 clones, 65% to 85% of them appearing once. Sequencing input: PBMCs. The receptors derive from a woman under 30 in good health and CMV-seronegative.

The chain joins TRBV5-1 to TRBJ2-7; 10 nucleotides match TRBD2. The CDR3 is 15 residues long. With V trimmed by 3 bases and J by 5 bases, 8 bases remained unmatched. Germline V gene sequence: CDR1 SGHRS, CDR2 YFSETQ. The CDR3 here is CASSWLAGVINEQYF. The CDR3 region has the DNA TGCGCCAGCAGCTGGCTAGCGGGAGTAATCAACGAGCAGTACTTC.

V usage is TRBV7-8 and J usage is TRBJ2-3; possibly TRBD2 for D (7 bases). Germline assignment: CDR1 SGHVS and CDR2 FQNEAQ. Between the trimmed V and J ends, which lost 4 bases and 8 bases, there was a span of 16 bases. The CDR3 totals 14 residues. The CDR3 region has the DNA TGTGCCAGCAGCTCTTTGGGGGGGGCGGGTACGCAGTATTTT. Amino acid sequence: CASSSLGGAGTQYF.

This clone was seen only a few times. The chain employs TRBV9 and TRBJ2-5, with TRBD2 as a possible D gene (6 bases). From germline, CDR1 is SGDLS and CDR2 YYNGEE. The CDR3 sequence is 13 residues long. V was trimmed by 4 bases and J by 5 bases, leaving 12 bases between them. In DNA form, the CDR3 reads TGTGCCAGCAGCTCCGGGGGTGGGGAGACCCAGTACTTC. Its translation is CASSSGGGETQYF.

This clone was recorded a few times. This chain links TRBV2 with TRBJ1-3; tentative D call: TRBD1 (5 bases). This CDR3 is 14 amino acids long. The germline CDR1 and CDR2 sequences are SNHLY and FYNNEI. The ends were cut back, 2 bases at V and 2 bases at J, with 7 bases in the middle. The CDR3, as DNA: TGTGCCAGCAGTGAACAGGGAACTGGAAACACCATATATTTT. It yields the protein CASSEQGTGNTIYF.

This clone was detected only a few times. This CDR3 is CASSEPRGRGEKLFF. The CDR3 nucleotides read TGTGCCAGCAGTGAACCGAGGGGGCGAGGTGAAAAACTGTTTTTT. This chain connects TRBV25-1 to TRBJ1-4; 7 nucleotides align to TRBD1. The CDR3 spans 15 residues. Per germline, CDR1 MGHDK and CDR2 SYGVNS. V lost 2 bases and J lost 7; bases outside the gene matches: 7.

V gene TRBV6-1 combines with J gene TRBJ2-1; 7 bases match TRBD2. V shed 0 bases, J shed 2 bases, and the junction held 4 bases outside the gene matches. CDR3 size: 16 residues. CDR1 MNHNS and CDR2 SASEGT come from the germline V gene. The chain's CDR3 is CASSEATSVTYNEQFF. CDR3 coding DNA: TGTGCCAGCAGTGAAGCAACTAGCGTCACCTACAATGAGCAGTTCTTC.

The V and J genes are TRBV9 and TRBJ2-1; TRBD2 aligns across 11 bases. Germline lookup yields CDR1 SGDLS and CDR2 YYNGEE. V lost 0 bases and J lost 10; bases outside the gene matches: 0. The CDR3 is 13 amino acids. DNA for the CDR3: TGTGCCAGCAGCGTAGGACTAGCGGGAGAGCAGTTCTTC. Its translation: CASSVGLAGEQFF.

The rearrangement uses TRBV6-1 and TRBJ2-7; D ambiguous. V lost 1 base and J lost 1, with 8 bases in between. Looked up from germline, CDR1 is MNHNS and CDR2 is SASEGT. The length of the CDR3 is 14 residues. CDR3 sequence reads: CASSEEPRSYEQYF. CDR3 bases: TGTGCCAGCAGTGAAGAGCCTAGGTCCTACGAGCAGTACTTC.

This rearrangement joins TRBV4-1 to TRBJ1-2; 7 positions match TRBD1. Germline trimming cut 4 bases from V and 8 bases from J; bases unmatched to any gene: 10. Germline V gene lookup returns CDR1 MGHRA and CDR2 YSYEKL. CDR3 length: 14 amino acids. The chain's CDR3 is CASSPPDRVDGYTF. CDR3 coding DNA: TGCGCCAGCAGCCCTCCAGACAGGGTCGACGGCTACACCTTC.

This clone was recorded only once. This chain joins TRBV19 and TRBJ2-1; D unresolved. Germline CDR1 is LNHDA and CDR2 is SQIVND (reference sequence). The CDR3 is 15 residues long. V lost 1 base and J 4 bases, leaving 11 bases between the germline ends. DNA for the CDR3: TGTGCCAGTAGTATAGTCGATAACTTGTACAATGAGCAGTTCTTC. It specifies CASSIVDNLYNEQFF. Full variable domain (rest looked up from reference TRBV19 and TRBJ2-1): DGGITQSPKYLFRKEGQNVTLSCEQNLNHDAMYWYRQDPGQGLRLIYYSQIVNDFQKGDIAEGYSVSREKKESFPLTVTSAQKNPTAFYLCASSIVDNLYNEQFFGPGTRLTVL.